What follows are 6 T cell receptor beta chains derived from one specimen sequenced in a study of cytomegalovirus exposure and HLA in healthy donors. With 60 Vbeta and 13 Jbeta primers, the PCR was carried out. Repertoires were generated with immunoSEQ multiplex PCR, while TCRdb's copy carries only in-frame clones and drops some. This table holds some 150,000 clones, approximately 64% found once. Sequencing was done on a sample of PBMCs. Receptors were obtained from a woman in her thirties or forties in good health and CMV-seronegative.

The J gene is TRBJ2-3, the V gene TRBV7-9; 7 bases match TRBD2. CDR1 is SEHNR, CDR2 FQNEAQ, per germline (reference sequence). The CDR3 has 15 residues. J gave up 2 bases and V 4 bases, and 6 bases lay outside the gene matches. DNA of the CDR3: TGTGCCAGCAGCTCGGTTAGCGGGCTCACAGATACGCAGTATTTT. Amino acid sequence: CASSSVSGLTDTQYF.

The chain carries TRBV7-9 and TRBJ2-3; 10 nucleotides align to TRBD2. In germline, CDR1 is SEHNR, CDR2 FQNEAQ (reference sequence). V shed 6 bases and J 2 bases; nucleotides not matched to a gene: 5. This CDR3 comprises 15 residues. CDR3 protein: CASSPLAGATDTQYF. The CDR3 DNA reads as TGTGCCAGCAGTCCTCTAGCGGGGGCCACAGATACGCAGTATTTT. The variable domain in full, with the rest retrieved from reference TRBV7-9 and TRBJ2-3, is DTGVSQNPRHKITKRGQNVTFRCDPISEHNRLYWYRQTLGQGPEFLTYFQNEAQLEKSRLLSDRFSAERPKGSFSTLEIQRTEQGDSAMYLCASSPLAGATDTQYFGPGTRLTVL.

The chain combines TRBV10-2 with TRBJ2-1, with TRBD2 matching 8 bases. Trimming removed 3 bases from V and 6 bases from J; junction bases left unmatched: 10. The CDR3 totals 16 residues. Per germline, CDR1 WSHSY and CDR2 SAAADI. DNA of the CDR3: TGCGCCAGCAGTGAAGGGCGGGAGAGCGGGGGCAATGAGCAGTTCTTC. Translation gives CASSEGRESGGNEQFF.

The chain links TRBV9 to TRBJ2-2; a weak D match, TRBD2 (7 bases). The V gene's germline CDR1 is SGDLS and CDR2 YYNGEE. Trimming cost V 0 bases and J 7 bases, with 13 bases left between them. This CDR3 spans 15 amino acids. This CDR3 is CASSVAGGALGELFF. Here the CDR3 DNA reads TGTGCCAGCAGCGTAGCTGGGGGGGCCCTCGGGGAGCTGTTTTTT.

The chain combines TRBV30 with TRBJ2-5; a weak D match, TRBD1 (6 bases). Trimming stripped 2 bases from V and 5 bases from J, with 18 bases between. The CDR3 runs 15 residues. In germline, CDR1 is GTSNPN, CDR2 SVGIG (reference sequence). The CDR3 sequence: CAWSIPHQGHETQYF. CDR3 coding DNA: TGTGCCTGGAGTATCCCTCACCAGGGGCACGAGACCCAGTACTTC.

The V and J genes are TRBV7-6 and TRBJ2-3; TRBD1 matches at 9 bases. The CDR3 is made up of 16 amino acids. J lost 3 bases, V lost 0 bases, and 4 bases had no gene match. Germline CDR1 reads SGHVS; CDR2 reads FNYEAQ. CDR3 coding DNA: TGTGCCAGCAGCTTAGCGCTTGGACAGGGGACAGATACGCAGTATTTT. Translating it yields CASSLALGQGTDTQYF.